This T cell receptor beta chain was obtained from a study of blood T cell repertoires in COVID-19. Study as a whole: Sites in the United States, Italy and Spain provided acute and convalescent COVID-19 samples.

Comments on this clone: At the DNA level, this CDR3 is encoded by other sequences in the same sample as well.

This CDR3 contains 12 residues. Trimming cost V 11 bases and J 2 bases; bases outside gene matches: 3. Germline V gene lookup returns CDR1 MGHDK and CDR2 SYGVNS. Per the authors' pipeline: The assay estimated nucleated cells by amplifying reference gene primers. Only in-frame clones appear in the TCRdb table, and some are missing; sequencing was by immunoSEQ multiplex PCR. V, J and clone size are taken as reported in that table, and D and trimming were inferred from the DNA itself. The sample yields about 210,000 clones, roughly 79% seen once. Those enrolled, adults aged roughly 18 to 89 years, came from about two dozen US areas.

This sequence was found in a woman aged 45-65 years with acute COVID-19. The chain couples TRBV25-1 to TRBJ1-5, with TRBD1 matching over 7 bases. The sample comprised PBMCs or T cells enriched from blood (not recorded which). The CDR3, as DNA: TGTGCCTCCGGACAGGGCAATCAGCCCCAGCATTTT. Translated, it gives CASGQGNQPQHF. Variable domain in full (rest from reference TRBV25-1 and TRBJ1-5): EADIYQTPRYLVIGTGKKITLECSQTMGHDKMYWYQQDPGMELHLIHYSYGVNSTEKGDLSSESTVSRIRTEHFPLTLESARPSHTSQYLCASGQGNQPQHFGDGTRLSIL.